Following are 14 T cell receptor beta chains from one sample sequenced in a study of shared clonotypes between healthy human individuals. Sequencing was performed with immunoSEQ multiplex PCR; in TCRdb, only in-frame clones are kept and a portion is missing. In the table there are about 1.5 million clones, roughly 98% of which are singletons. Sequences were obtained from naive CD4+ T cells sorted from blood. Subset meaning: CD45RA+ positively selected. The source of these receptors is a man younger than 45 in good health.

The chain links TRBV7-2 to TRBJ1-1, with a tentative D call TRBD1 (5 bases). Germline V gene lookup returns CDR1 SGHTA and CDR2 FQGNSA. The CDR3 length is 14 residues. V was trimmed by 5 bases and J by 1 base, leaving 11 bases between them. CDR3 sequence: CASSPRGGNTEAFF. CDR3 DNA sequence: TGTGCCAGCAGCCCGAGGGGAGGGAACACTGAAGCTTTCTTT.

As concerns this clone: The identical CDR3 is also encoded by other nucleotide sequences in the sample. This rearrangement joins TRBV9 to TRBJ2-1; 8 nucleotides line up with TRBD2. CDR3 length equals 16 residues. The germline V gene encodes CDR1 SGDLS and CDR2 YYNGEE. V shed 0 bases and J 2 bases; nucleotides not matched to a gene: 4. CDR3 protein: CASSVASGGTYNEQFF. CDR3 nucleotides: TGTGCCAGCAGCGTAGCCTCGGGGGGGACCTACAATGAGCAGTTCTTC.

The V and J genes are TRBV28 and TRBJ2-7; D possibly corresponds to TRBD1 (5 bases). Trimming took 8 bases from V and 3 from J, leaving 11 bases between them. From germline, CDR1 is MDHEN and CDR2 SYDVKM. This CDR3 spans 12 amino acids. CDR3 nucleotides: TGTGCCAGCCGAATGCAGGGCTACGAGCAGTACTTC. It encodes CASRMQGYEQYF.

CDR3 sequence (DNA): TGTGCCAGCAGTGAAGCGCTTCGTGGCTACGAGCAGTACTTC. It specifies CASSEALRGYEQYF. This chain joins TRBV6-1 and TRBJ2-7; D remains unclear. This CDR3 has 14 amino acids. Germline V CDR1 and CDR2: MNHNS, SASEGT. Trimming removed 0 bases at V and 3 bases at J, with 9 bases between.

The chain is built from TRBV5-1 and TRBJ1-5; a weak D match, TRBD1 (5 bases). This CDR3 is built from 15 residues. Deletions cut 4 bases from V and 3 bases from J, with 14 bases between. Germline values: CDR1 SGHRS, CDR2 YFSETQ. The CDR3 spells CASSPDPGINQPQHF. DNA of the CDR3: TGCGCCAGCAGCCCCGACCCAGGGATCAATCAGCCCCAGCATTTT.

CDR3 protein: CASSSSGVLDGNTIYF. The DNA of the CDR3 is TGTGCCAGTAGTAGCAGCGGGGTTTTGGACGGAAACACCATATATTTT. The J gene is TRBJ1-3, the V gene TRBV19, with D unclear. CDR1 LNHDA and CDR2 SQIVND come from the germline V gene (reference sequence). Trimming stripped 4 bases from V and 4 bases from J, with 17 bases between. The CDR3 spans 16 residues.

This clone was detected only once. This same CDR3 is encoded by further DNA sequences in the sample. The chain couples TRBV6-1 to TRBJ2-5; 13 bases align to TRBD2. The CDR3 extends over 14 amino acids. V lost 3 bases to trimming and J lost 5 bases; unmatched junction nucleotides: 0. The V gene's germline CDR1 is MNHNS and CDR2 SASEGT. CDR3 sequence reads: CASSETSGRETQYF. In nucleotides, the CDR3 is TGTGCCAGCAGTGAGACTAGCGGGAGGGAGACCCAGTACTTC.

The rearrangement joins TRBV5-1 to TRBJ1-2; D gene uncertain. Germline lookup yields CDR1 SGHRS and CDR2 YFSETQ. Trimming cost V 2 bases and J 4 bases, with 12 bases left between them. The CDR3 has 14 amino acids. The CDR3 nucleotides are TGCGCCAGCAGCTTTAATCAGGCCCTCTATGGCTACACCTTC. Protein product: CASSFNQALYGYTF.

In its sample, this clone was seen once. The V and J genes are TRBV20-1 and TRBJ2-1; D gene uncertain. The ends were cut back, 0 bases at V and 10 bases at J, with 7 bases in the middle. There are 11 residues in the CDR3. CDR1 and CDR2 (germline): DFQATT, SNEGSKA (reference sequence). The CDR3 DNA follows: TGCAGTGCTAGAGAGGACGCAGAGCAGTTCTTC. Translation gives CSAREDAEQFF.

The chain employs TRBV2 and TRBJ1-5; 7 bases are a match to TRBD1. J gave up 6 bases and V 4 bases, and 9 bases lay outside the gene matches. The germline V gene encodes CDR1 SNHLY and CDR2 FYNNEI. The CDR3 totals 15 residues. CDR3 region: CASSVGQRQSQPQHF. The CDR3 bases are TGTGCCAGCAGTGTGGGACAGCGGCAGAGTCAGCCCCAGCATTTT.

This rearrangement joins TRBV18 to TRBJ1-2; D gene ambiguous. The length of the CDR3 is 12 residues. Per germline, CDR1 KGHSH and CDR2 LQKENI. Deletions cut 0 bases from V and 8 bases from J, with 7 bases between. CDR3 coding DNA: TGTGCCAGCTCACCACCCCTCAAAGGCTACACCTTC. Its translation is CASSPPLKGYTF.

V and J are TRBV28 and TRBJ2-5; TRBD2 agrees at 13 bases. V lost 3 bases to trimming and J lost 7 bases; unmatched junction nucleotides: 11. The CDR3 extends over 17 amino acids. Germline CDR1 is MDHEN and CDR2 is SYDVKM. In nucleotides, the CDR3 is TGTGCCAGCAGTTTGGCCCAACTAGCGGGAGGGTGGGCGACCCAGTACTTC. Translating it yields CASSLAQLAGGWATQYF.

This clone showed up just once. The same CDR3 is also encoded by other DNA sequences in this sample. The V gene is TRBV28, the J gene TRBJ1-2; no clear D gene. Germline-derived CDR1 and CDR2 are MDHEN and SYDVKM. CDR3 length: 13 residues. The V gene lost 3 bases and the J gene lost 4 bases, with 9 bases spanning the gap. Here the CDR3 reads CASSFGQLYGYTF. The CDR3, as DNA: TGTGCCAGCAGTTTCGGGCAGCTCTATGGCTACACCTTC.

J is TRBJ1-1 and V is TRBV28; possible D gene TRBD1, 5 bases. The CDR3 is 15 residues long. Trimming stripped 7 bases from V and 7 bases from J, with 22 bases between. Germline CDR1 MDHEN, CDR2 SYDVKM. The CDR3 region is CASNLLRGRAGEAFF. The CDR3 coding sequence is TGTGCCAGCAATCTATTACGGGGCAGGGCCGGTGAAGCTTTCTTT.